The 13 T cell receptor beta chains below were found in one sample sequenced in a study of blood T cell repertoires in COVID-19. Using immunoSEQ multiplex PCR, the repertoire was profiled, and TCRdb retains in-frame clones only, with some absent. The sample has about 180,000 clones, approximately 85% seen once. The sequenced sample consisted of PBMCs or T cells enriched from blood (not recorded which). The receptors stem from a woman in her twenties or thirties who had recovered from COVID-19.

V gene TRBV20-1 combines with J gene TRBJ2-5; 11 positions match TRBD2. The CDR3 has 15 amino acids. The V segment lost 3 bases and the J segment 0 bases; nucleotides outside the gene matches: 3. Germline V gene data show CDR1 as DFQATT and CDR2 as SNEGSKA (reference sequence). CDR3 amino acids: CSASRTSGYQETQYF. In nucleotides, the CDR3 is TGCAGTGCTAGTCGGACTAGCGGGTACCAAGAGACCCAGTACTTC.

In its sample, this clone was seen once. V usage is TRBV28 and J usage is TRBJ1-2, with 7 bases fitting TRBD1. Germline CDR1 reads MDHEN; CDR2 reads SYDVKM. Trimming at V came to 5 bases and at J to 8 bases, leaving 11 bases not matched to a gene. There are 14 residues in the CDR3. The CDR3 loop is CASSMTGTGYGYTF. CDR3 nucleotide sequence: TGTGCCAGCAGTATGACAGGGACGGGCTACGGCTACACCTTC.

J is TRBJ2-6 and V is TRBV7-2; the D gene is possibly TRBD1 (6 bases). Germline V gene lookup returns CDR1 SGHTA and CDR2 FQGNSA. This CDR3 contains 16 residues. With 7 bases removed from V and 4 bases from J, the gap between germline ends came to 17 bases. CDR3 sequence (DNA): TGTGCCAGCACCCTACCTACAGGGACCGGGGCCAACGTCCTGACTTTC. This codes for CASTLPTGTGANVLTF.

The gene calls are TRBV5-1 and TRBJ1-2; 10 nucleotides agree with TRBD1. Germline CDR1 reads SGHRS; CDR2 reads YFSETQ. The CDR3 is made up of 14 amino acids. The junction had 2 bases not matched to a gene; V was cut back by 0 bases and J by 6 bases. This chain's CDR3 is CASSLGQGAHGYTF. CDR3 coding DNA: TGCGCCAGCAGCTTGGGACAGGGGGCCCATGGCTACACCTTC.

The chain couples TRBV7-7 to TRBJ2-1; TRBD2 matches at 16 bases. Germline CDR1 reads SSHAT; CDR2 reads FNYEAQ (reference sequence). The length of the CDR3 is 16 residues. V lost 4 bases, J lost 11 bases, and 8 bases stayed unmatched. The CDR3 region has the DNA TGTGCCAGCAGCTCGGGGACTAGCGGGAGGGCCAACAAGCAGTTCTTC. Its translation is CASSSGTSGRANKQFF.

V usage is TRBV24-1 and J usage is TRBJ2-2; the match to TRBD2 covers 7 bases. The CDR3 is 16 residues long. Germline lookup yields CDR1 KGHDR and CDR2 SFDVKD. Trimming took 4 bases from V and 2 from J; bases not matched to a gene: 6. The CDR3 sequence: CATSEAGVGNTGELFF. Written as DNA, the CDR3 is TGTGCCACCAGTGAGGCGGGGGTAGGAAACACCGGGGAGCTGTTTTTT.

The genes are TRBV1 and TRBJ2-7; the table gives TRBD2 as D, unverified against the DNA. TRBV1 is assigned pseudogene status. The CDR3 covers 15 residues. CDR3 sequence (DNA): TGCACCAGCAGCCAAAACACGGGACTCCCTTTCGAGCAGTACTTC. It encodes CTSSQNTGLPFEQYF.

The V and J genes are TRBV6-5 and TRBJ2-2, with D tentatively TRBD1 (5 bases). Germline-derived CDR1 and CDR2 are MNHEY and SVGAGI. This CDR3 spans 14 amino acids. Trimming shortened V by 6 bases and J by 0 bases, and 8 bases separated the two germline ends. CDR3 nucleotide sequence: TGTGCCAGCAGAGGGGAACCGAACACCGGGGAGCTGTTTTTT. Translation gives CASRGEPNTGELFF.

This clone showed up just once. J is TRBJ1-6 and V is TRBV5-1, with 7 bases that match TRBD1. The CDR3 runs 18 residues. Germline-derived CDR1 and CDR2 are SGHRS and YFSETQ. Trimming removed 3 bases from V and 4 bases from J; junction bases left unmatched: 13. Here the CDR3 DNA reads TGCGCCAGCAGCTCGCGAACACAGGGGCCACAGTATAATTCACCCCTCCACTTT. Encoded protein: CASSSRTQGPQYNSPLHF.

V usage is TRBV5-1 and J usage is TRBJ2-3; D ambiguous. Germline values: CDR1 SGHRS, CDR2 YFSETQ. The CDR3 covers 15 residues. Deletions cut 0 bases from V and 2 bases from J, with 10 bases between. The CDR3 DNA reads as TGCGCCAGCAGCTTGGCCGGCAGGTCCACAGATACGCAGTATTTT. As protein: CASSLAGRSTDTQYF.

This clone appeared a single time. The chain links TRBV7-6 to TRBJ2-3, with TRBD2 identical over 7 bases. The junction had 5 bases not matched to a gene; V was cut back by 1 base and J by 1 base. This CDR3 has 16 amino acids. CDR1 is SGHVS, CDR2 FNYEAQ, per germline. The CDR3 DNA is TGTGCCAGCAGCTTAGTGGCTAGCGGAGGCACAGATACGCAGTATTTT. It specifies CASSLVASGGTDTQYF.

CDR3 DNA: TGCAGCGTTGATAATAGCTCCTACAATGAGCAGTTCTTC. Translating gives CSVDNSSYNEQFF. The chain recombines TRBV29-1 with TRBJ2-1; D ambiguous. The V and J ends lost 3 bases and 0 bases respectively, with 6 bases between them. CDR1 and CDR2 from the germline V gene are SQVTM and ANQGSEA. This CDR3 has 13 amino acids.

The chain links TRBV19 to TRBJ2-7, with 7 bases fitting TRBD1. Losses at the gene ends were 6 bases for V and 1 base for J; bases not matched to a gene: 9. The CDR3 consists of 15 residues. CDR1 is LNHDA and CDR2 is SQIVND in the germline V gene (reference sequence). CDR3 residues: CASRAATGRSYEQYF. CDR3 nucleotide sequence: TGTGCCAGTAGGGCCGCGACAGGGCGGTCCTACGAGCAGTACTTC.